Listed here are 9 T cell receptor beta chains from one sample, sequenced in a study of CD4+ T cells in melanoma (dated 2022 in TCRdb). Library prep was done by the immunoSEQ multiplex PCR assay. TCRdb took this table from immuneACCESS and kept in-frame rearrangements with V and J called. Such tables lack part of the clones; where checked against another copy, unresolved V genes explain under half of the gap, and the rest is unexplained. Present in this sample are roughly 110,000 clones, 92% of which were seen just once. The top ten hold approximately 3.5% of the sample. Input material: peripheral blood. These receptors originate from a human donor with melanoma.

The chain carries TRBV7-3 and TRBJ2-1; TRBD2 matches 10 bases. Trimming cost V 4 bases and J 6 bases; bases outside gene matches: 9. CDR3 size: 16 residues. CDR1 is SGHTA and CDR2 is FQGTGA in the germline V gene. DNA of the CDR3: TGTGCCAGCAGCTCACCTAGCGGGAGTTTAAGCAATGAGCAGTTCTTC. Its translation: CASSSPSGSLSNEQFF. Using reference TRBV7-3 and TRBJ2-1 for the parts outside the CDR3, the full variable domain is GAGVSQTPSNKVTEKGKYVELRCDPISGHTALYWYRQSLGQGPEFLIYFQGTGAADDSGLPNDRFFAVRPEGSVSTLKIQRTERGDSAVYLCASSSPSGSLSNEQFFGPGTRLTVL.

The chain joins TRBV7-9 to TRBJ2-2, with TRBD1 matching over 9 bases. With V trimmed by 6 bases and J by 4 bases, 9 bases remained unmatched. Germline-derived CDR1 and CDR2 are SEHNR and FQNEAQ (reference sequence). The CDR3 extends over 16 amino acids. CDR3 DNA: TGTGCCAGCAGAACCGCCGGGACAGGGCCCACCGGGGAGCTGTTTTTT. Residues: CASRTAGTGPTGELFF.

J is TRBJ2-2 and V is TRBV9; 8 bases agree with TRBD1. CDR3 size: 16 residues. The J segment lost 7 bases and the V segment lost 4 bases, leaving 12 bases of the junction unmatched. Per the germline V gene, CDR1 is SGDLS and CDR2 is YYNGEE. In DNA, the CDR3 is TGTGCCAGCAGCTCCCGCCCAGGGGGCAACGGCGGGGAGCTGTTTTTT. This encodes CASSSRPGGNGGELFF.

The chain employs TRBV21-1 and TRBJ2-1; the D call TRBD2 from the table was never checked on the DNA. TRBV21-1 is shown as a pseudogene. CDR3 length: 16 residues. The CDR3: CASSKVAGRSYNEQFF. DNA of the CDR3: TGTGCCAGCAGCAAGGTAGCGGGACGCTCCTACAATGAGCAGTTCTTC.

This chain uses TRBV5-1 with TRBJ1-4, with 9 bases identical to TRBD1. From germline, CDR1 is SGHRS and CDR2 YFSETQ. J lost 2 bases, V lost 4 bases, and 0 bases had no gene match. The CDR3 runs to 14 residues. CDR3 DNA sequence: TGCGCCAGCAGCGGGACAGGGACTAATGAAAAACTGTTTTTT. This gives the protein CASSGTGTNEKLFF.

This chain links TRBV19 with TRBJ1-6, with 9 bases lining up with TRBD1. The ends lost 5 bases at V and 8 bases at J; junction bases unmatched: 7. This CDR3 is built from 15 residues. Germline values: CDR1 LNHDA, CDR2 SQIVND (reference sequence). DNA of the CDR3: TGTGCCAGTAGTCCGGACAGGGGTTTGGATTCACCCCTCCACTTT. Translating gives CASSPDRGLDSPLHF.

This CDR3 reads CASSQEGRRGGPYEQFF. CDR3 DNA: TGCGCCAGCAGCCAGGAGGGGCGGAGGGGAGGGCCGTATGAGCAGTTCTTC. V gene TRBV4-3 combines with J gene TRBJ2-1; 7 nucleotides agree with TRBD2. Trimming cost V 3 bases and J 8 bases; bases outside gene matches: 16. CDR1 and CDR2 (germline): LGHNA, YSLEER. The CDR3 covers 17 residues.

About this clone: This same CDR3 is encoded by further DNA sequences in the sample. The chain employs TRBV4-3 and TRBJ1-4; tentatively, D is TRBD1 (6 bases). From germline, CDR1 is LGHNA and CDR2 YSLEER. The CDR3 is 18 residues long. Trimming cost V 1 base and J 5 bases, with 20 bases left between them. CDR3 residues: CASSQGVIVGQRNEKLFF. DNA of the CDR3: TGCGCCAGCAGCCAAGGGGTTATTGTAGGACAGAGGAATGAAAAACTGTTTTTT.

The chain couples TRBV9 to TRBJ2-1; either TRBD1 or TRBD2 may supply D (5 bases each). Germline values: CDR1 SGDLS, CDR2 YYNGEE. This CDR3 has 13 residues. Trimming removed 1 base at V and 8 bases at J, with 10 bases between. CDR3 residues: CASSVTGTDEQFF. The CDR3 DNA reads TGTGCCAGCAGCGTAACCGGGACGGATGAGCAGTTCTTC.